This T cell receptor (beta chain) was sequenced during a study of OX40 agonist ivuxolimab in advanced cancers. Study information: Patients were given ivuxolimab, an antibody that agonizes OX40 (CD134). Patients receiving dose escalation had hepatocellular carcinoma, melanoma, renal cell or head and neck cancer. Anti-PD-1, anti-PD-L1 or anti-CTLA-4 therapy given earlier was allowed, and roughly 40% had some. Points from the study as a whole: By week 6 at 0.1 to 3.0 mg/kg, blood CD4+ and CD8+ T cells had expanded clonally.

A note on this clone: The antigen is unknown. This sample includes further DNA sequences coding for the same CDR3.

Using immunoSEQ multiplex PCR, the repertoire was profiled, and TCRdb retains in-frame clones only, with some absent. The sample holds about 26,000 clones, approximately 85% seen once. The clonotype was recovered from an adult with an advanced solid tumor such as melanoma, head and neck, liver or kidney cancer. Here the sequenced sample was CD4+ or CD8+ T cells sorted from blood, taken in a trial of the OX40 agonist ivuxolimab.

The CDR3 sequence: CASSLGPDTQYF. As DNA, the CDR3 is TGTGCCAGCAGCTTAGGTCCGGATACGCAGTATTTT. The chain carries TRBV7-9 and TRBJ2-3; no clear D gene. Trimming pared 1 base from V and 6 bases from J, leaving 5 bases between. The CDR3 sequence is 12 residues long. The V gene's germline CDR1 is SEHNR and CDR2 FQNEAQ (reference sequence).